The table lists the clone carrying this T cell receptor beta chain with a few counts. The antigen remains undetermined. The single heparinised draw taken from each donor contained around 100 mL of blood on average. Sorting based on CD45RO/CCR7/CD25/CD127/CD95/CD27 separated CD4+ naive, central memory, regulatory and stem cell-like memory cells. These data are taken from a study of beta chain features in type 1 diabetes. Overall study findings and caveats: Researchers report that Type 1 diabetes patients had moderately but significantly shorter TCRB CDR3s across all four CD4+ subsets.

The isolated RNA, all of it, was reverse transcribed, so expressed TCRB transcripts were what got sequenced. Sequenced naive, central memory and regulatory T cell samples produced an average of about 3.7 million reads. TCRdb's table, derived via immunoSEQ multiplex PCR, lists solely in-frame clones and lacks some. The sample consists of under 200,000 clones, about 9.1% of them appearing once. This CDR3 has 13 amino acids. Trimming left V 8 bases short and J 3 bases short, with 14 bases between. Germline CDR1 SNHLY, CDR2 FYNNEI. The sequence was collected from a young woman in good health. The chain is built from TRBV2 and TRBJ2-7, with D tentatively TRBD2 (5 bases). The specimen was central memory CD4+ T cells from blood. CDR3 in DNA: TGTGCCAGCCTGAAAGACGAGGGCTACGAGCAGTACTTC. It codes for CASLKDEGYEQYF.